These 6 T cell receptor beta chains came from one sample sequenced in a study of shared clonotypes between healthy human individuals. Clones were read by immunoSEQ multiplex PCR, and TCRdb kept only the in-frame ones, dropping some. The table shows some 2,000,000 clones, with approximately 96% occurring only once. Sequencing was performed on naive CD4+ T cells sorted from blood. Subset reported: CD45RA+ positively selected. The receptors derive from a young man in good health.

The CDR3 region is CAISGTGRQETQYF. In nucleotides, the CDR3 is TGTGCCATCAGTGGGACAGGGCGTCAAGAGACCCAGTACTTC. The chain links TRBV10-3 to TRBJ2-5; 8 bases are a match to TRBD1. CDR1 is ENHRY and CDR2 is SYGVKD in the germline V gene. This CDR3 comprises 14 residues. With V trimmed by 4 bases and J by 2 bases, 3 bases remained unmatched.

The V call is TRBV6-5, the J call TRBJ1-2; 9 bases line up with TRBD1. Unmatched junction bases numbered 3, after V lost 4 bases and J lost 0 bases. Germline V gene sequence: CDR1 MNHEY, CDR2 SVGAGI. CDR3 size: 15 residues. CDR3 protein: CASSLRTGANYGYTF. The CDR3 coding sequence is TGTGCCAGCAGTTTACGGACAGGGGCTAACTATGGCTACACCTTC.

The chain has TRBV29-1 and TRBJ1-4, with D possibly being TRBD1 (6 bases). This CDR3 contains 12 residues. With 6 bases removed from V and 8 bases from J, the gap between germline ends came to 13 bases. CDR1 SQVTM and CDR2 ANQGSEA come from the germline V gene. The CDR3 reads CSVSQGHEKLFF. DNA for the CDR3: TGCAGCGTGTCCCAGGGACACGAAAAACTGTTTTTT.

This rearrangement joins TRBV28 to TRBJ2-7, with D unclear. Deletions cut 5 bases from V and 2 bases from J, with 7 bases between. Germline V lookup: CDR1 MDHEN, CDR2 SYDVKM. The CDR3 sequence is 12 residues long. As DNA, the CDR3 is TGTGCCAGCAGTCCCCACACCTACGAGCAGTACTTC. As protein: CASSPHTYEQYF.

The chain carries TRBV6-1 and TRBJ1-5; 7 positions agree with TRBD1. This CDR3 spans 12 amino acids. J was trimmed by 14 bases and V by 0 bases; bases with no gene match: 4. The germline V gene encodes CDR1 MNHNS and CDR2 SASEGT. The DNA of the CDR3 is TGTGCCAGCAGTGAAGCATACGGACAGGAGCATTTT. Translation gives CASSEAYGQEHF.

This chain links TRBV18 with TRBJ2-1; tentatively, D is TRBD2 (5 bases). The CDR3 is 14 residues long. Trimming left V 6 bases short and J 6 bases short, with 15 bases between. Germline assignment: CDR1 KGHSH and CDR2 LQKENI. CDR3 sequence reads: CASSSDSDPNEQFF. CDR3 nucleotides: TGTGCCAGCTCCTCGGACTCTGACCCCAATGAGCAGTTCTTC.